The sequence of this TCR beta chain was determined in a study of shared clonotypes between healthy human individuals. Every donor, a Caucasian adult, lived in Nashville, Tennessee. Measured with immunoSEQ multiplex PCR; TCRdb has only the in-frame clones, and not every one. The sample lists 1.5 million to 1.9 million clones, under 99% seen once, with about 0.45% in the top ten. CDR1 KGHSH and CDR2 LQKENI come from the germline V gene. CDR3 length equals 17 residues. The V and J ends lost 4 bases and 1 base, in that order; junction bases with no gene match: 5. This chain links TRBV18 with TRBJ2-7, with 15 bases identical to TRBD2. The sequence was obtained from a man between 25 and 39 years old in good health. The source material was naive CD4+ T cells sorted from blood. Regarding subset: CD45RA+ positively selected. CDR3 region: CASSRTGLAGGSYEQYF. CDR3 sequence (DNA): TGTGCCAGCTCACGTACGGGACTAGCGGGAGGTTCCTACGAGCAGTACTTC.